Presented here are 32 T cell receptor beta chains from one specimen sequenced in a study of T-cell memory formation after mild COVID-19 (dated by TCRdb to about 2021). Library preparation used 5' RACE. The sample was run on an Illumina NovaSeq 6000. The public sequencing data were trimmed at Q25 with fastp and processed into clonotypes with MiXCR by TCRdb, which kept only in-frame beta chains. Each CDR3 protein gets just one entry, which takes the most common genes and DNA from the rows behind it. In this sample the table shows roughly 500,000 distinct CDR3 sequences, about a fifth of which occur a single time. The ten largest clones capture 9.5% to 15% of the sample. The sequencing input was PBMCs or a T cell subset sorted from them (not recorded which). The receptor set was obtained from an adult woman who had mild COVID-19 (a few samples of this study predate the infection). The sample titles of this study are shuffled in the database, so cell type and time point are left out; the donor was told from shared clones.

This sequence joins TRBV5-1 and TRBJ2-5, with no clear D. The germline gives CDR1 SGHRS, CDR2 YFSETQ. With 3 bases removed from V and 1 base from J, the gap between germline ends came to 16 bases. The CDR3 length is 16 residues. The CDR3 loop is CASSWGSRITQETQYF. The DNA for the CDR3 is TGCGCCAGCAGCTGGGGTAGCAGAATCACCCAAGAGACCCAGTACTTC.

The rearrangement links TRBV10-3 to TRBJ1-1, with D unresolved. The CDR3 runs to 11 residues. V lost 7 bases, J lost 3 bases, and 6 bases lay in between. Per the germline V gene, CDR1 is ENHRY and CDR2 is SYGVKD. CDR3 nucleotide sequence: TGTGCCATCAAGGAGGACACTGAAGCTTTCTTT. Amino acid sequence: CAIKEDTEAFF.

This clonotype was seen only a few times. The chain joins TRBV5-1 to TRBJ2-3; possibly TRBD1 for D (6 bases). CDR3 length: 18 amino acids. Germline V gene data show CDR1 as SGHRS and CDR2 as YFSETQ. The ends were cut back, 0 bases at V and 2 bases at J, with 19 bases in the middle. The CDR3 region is CASSLGVYGQSYTDTQYF. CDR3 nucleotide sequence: TGCGCCAGCAGCTTGGGAGTCTATGGACAGAGTTACACAGATACGCAGTATTTT. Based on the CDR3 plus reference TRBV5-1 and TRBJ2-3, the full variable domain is KAGVTQTPRYLIKTRGQQVTLSCSPISGHRSVSWYQQTPGQGLQFLFEYFSETQRNKGNFPGRFSGRQFSNSRSEMNVSTLELGDSALYLCASSLGVYGQSYTDTQYFGPGTRLTVL.

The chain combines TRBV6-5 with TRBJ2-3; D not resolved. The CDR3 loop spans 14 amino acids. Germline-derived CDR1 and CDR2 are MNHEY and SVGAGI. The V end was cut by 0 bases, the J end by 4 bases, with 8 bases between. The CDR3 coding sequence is TGTGCCAGCAGTTACTCTCAGGCGGCAGATACGCAGTATTTT. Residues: CASSYSQAADTQYF.

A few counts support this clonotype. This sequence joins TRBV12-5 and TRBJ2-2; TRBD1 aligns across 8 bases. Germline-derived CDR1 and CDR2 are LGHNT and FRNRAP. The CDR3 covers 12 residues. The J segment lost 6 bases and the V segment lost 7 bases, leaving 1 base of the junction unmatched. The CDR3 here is CASARGPGELFF. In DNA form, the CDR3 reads TGTGCTAGTGCCAGGGGGCCCGGGGAGCTGTTTTTT.

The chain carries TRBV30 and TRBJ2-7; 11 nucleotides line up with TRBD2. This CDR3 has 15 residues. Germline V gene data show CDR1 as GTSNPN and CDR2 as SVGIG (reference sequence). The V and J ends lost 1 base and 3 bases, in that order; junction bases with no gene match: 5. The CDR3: CAWSASGTSGYEQYF. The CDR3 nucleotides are TGTGCCTGGAGTGCCTCCGGGACTAGCGGCTACGAGCAGTACTTC.

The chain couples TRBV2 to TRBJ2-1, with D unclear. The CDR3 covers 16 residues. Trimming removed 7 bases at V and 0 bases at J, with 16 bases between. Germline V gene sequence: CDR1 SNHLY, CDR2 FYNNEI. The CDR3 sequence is CASMVPVLTSYNEQFF. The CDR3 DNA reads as TGTGCCAGCATGGTCCCGGTTCTGACCTCCTACAATGAGCAGTTCTTC.

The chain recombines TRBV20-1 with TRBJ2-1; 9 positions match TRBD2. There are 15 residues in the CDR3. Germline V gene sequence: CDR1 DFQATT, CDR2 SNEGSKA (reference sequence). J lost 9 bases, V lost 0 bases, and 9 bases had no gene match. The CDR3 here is CSARDGGRGGGEQFF. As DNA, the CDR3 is TGCAGTGCTAGAGATGGCGGGAGGGGTGGTGGTGAGCAGTTCTTC.

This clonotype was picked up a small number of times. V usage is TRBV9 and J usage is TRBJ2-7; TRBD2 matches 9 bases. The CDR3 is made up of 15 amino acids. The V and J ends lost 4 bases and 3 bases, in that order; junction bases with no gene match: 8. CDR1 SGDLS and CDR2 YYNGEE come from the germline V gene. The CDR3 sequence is CASSPTSGHDYEQYF. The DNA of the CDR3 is TGTGCCAGCAGCCCCACTAGCGGGCACGACTACGAGCAGTACTTC.

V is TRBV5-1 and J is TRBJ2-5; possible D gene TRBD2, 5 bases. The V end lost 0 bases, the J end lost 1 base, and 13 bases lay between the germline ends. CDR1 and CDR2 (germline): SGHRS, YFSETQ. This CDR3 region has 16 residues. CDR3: CASSLGLYPRQETQYF. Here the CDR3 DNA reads TGCGCCAGCAGCTTGGGACTATATCCGCGCCAAGAGACCCAGTACTTC.

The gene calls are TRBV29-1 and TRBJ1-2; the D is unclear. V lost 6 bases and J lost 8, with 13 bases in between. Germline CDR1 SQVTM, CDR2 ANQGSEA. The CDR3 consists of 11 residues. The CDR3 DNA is TGCAGCGTAGAGCCGGAGAGGGGCTACACCTTC. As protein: CSVEPERGYTF.

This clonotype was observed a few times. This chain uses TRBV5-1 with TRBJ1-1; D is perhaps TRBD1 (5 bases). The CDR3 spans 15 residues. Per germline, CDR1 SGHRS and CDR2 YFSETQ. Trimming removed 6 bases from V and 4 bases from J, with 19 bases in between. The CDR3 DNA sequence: TGCGCCAGCAACCTAGGGGCAGAGTCGAGCACTGAAGCTTTCTTT. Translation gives CASNLGAESSTEAFF.

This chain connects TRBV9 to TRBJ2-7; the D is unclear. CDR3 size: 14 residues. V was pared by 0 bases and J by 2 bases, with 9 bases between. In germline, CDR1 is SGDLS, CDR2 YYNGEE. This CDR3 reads CASSVVAVTYEQYF. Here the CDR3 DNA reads TGTGCCAGCAGCGTAGTGGCAGTTACCTACGAGCAGTACTTC.

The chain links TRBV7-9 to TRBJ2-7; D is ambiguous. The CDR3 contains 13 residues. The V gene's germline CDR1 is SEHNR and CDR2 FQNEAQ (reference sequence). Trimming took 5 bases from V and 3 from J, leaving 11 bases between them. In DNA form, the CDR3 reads TGTGCCAGCAGCCCGCCCTGGGGCTACGAGCAGTACTTC. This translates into CASSPPWGYEQYF. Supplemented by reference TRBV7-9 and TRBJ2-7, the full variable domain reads DTGVSQNPRHKITKRGQNVTFRCDPISEHNRLYWYRQTLGQGPEFLTYFQNEAQLEKSRLLSDRFSAERPKGSFSTLEIQRTEQGDSAMYLCASSPPWGYEQYFGPGTRLTVT.

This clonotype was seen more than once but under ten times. As DNA, the CDR3 is TGTCCCCGCGGGGGCGGATACAATGAGCAGTTCTTC. Translated: CPRGGGYNEQFF. The chain uses TRBV25-1 and TRBJ2-1, with TRBD2 as a possible D gene (7 bases). Per germline, CDR1 MGHDK and CDR2 SYGVNS. This CDR3 has 12 amino acids.

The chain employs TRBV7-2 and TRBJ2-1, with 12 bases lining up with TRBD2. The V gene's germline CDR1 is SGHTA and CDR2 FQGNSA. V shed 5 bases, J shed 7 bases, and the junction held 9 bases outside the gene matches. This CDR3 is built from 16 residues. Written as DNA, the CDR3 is TGTGCCAGCAGCCCGCAGGTGACTAGCGGGAGTAATGAGCAGTTCTTC. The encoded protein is CASSPQVTSGSNEQFF.

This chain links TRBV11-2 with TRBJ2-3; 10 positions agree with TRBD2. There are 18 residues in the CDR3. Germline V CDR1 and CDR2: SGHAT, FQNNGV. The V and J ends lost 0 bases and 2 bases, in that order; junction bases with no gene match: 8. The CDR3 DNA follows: TGTGCCAGCAGCTTAGATGGGCTAGCGGGGGAATTCACAGATACGCAGTATTTT. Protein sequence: CASSLDGLAGEFTDTQYF.

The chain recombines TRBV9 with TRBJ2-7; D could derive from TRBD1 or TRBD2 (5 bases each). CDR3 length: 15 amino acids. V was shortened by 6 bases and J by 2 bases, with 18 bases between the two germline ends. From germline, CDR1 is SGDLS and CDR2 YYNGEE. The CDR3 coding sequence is TGTGCCAGCACAAGTGGGACGGAGACACCCTACGAGCAGTACTTC. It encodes CASTSGTETPYEQYF.

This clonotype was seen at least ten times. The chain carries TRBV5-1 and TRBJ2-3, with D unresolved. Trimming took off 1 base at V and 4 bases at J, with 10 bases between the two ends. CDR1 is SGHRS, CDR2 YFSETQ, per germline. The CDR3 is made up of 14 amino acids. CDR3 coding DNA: TGCGCCAGCAGCTTGAGTAGCTGGGCAGATACGCAGTATTTT. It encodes CASSLSSWADTQYF.

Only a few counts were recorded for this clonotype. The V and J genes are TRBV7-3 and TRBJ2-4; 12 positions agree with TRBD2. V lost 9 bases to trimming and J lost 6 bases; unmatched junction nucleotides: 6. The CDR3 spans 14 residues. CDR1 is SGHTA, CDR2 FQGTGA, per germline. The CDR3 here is CASATSGGPNIQYF. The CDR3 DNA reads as TGTGCCAGTGCAACTAGCGGGGGGCCAAACATTCAGTACTTC.

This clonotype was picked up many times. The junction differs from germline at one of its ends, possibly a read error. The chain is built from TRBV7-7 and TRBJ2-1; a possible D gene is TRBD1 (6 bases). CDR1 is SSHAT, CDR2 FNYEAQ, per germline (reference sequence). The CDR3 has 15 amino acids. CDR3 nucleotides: TGTGCTAGCAGCTTAAATATGGCAGGGGTGGGTGAGCAGTTCTTC. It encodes CASSLNMAGVGEQFF. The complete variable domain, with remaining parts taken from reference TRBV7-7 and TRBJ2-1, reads GAGVSQSPRYKVTKRGQDVTLRCDPISSHATLYWYQQALGQGPEFLTYFNYEAQPDKSGLPSDRFSAERPEGSISTLTIQRTEQRDSAMYRCASSLNMAGVGEQFFGPGTRLTVL.

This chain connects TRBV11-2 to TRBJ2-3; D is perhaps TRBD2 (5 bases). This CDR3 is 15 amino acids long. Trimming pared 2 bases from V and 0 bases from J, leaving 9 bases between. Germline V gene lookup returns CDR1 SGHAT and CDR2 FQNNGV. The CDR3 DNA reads TGTGCCAGCAGCTTAATCGGGGTTAGCACAGATACGCAGTATTTT. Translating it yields CASSLIGVSTDTQYF.

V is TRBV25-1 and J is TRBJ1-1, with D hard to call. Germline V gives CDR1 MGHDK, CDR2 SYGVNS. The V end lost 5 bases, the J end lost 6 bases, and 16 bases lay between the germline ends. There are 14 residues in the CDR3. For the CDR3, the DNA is TGTGCCAGCAGTTATAATTGGGAGGGAGCTGAAGCTTTCTTT. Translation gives CASSYNWEGAEAFF.

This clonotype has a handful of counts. CDR3 in DNA: TGCGCCAGCAGCTTCGGTTACGGCTACACCTTC. Protein: CASSFGYGYTF. The chain has TRBV5-1 and TRBJ1-2, with no clear D. The germline V and J ends were trimmed by 2 bases and 8 bases, with 7 bases remaining between them. The CDR3 has 11 residues. Germline V CDR1 and CDR2: SGHRS, YFSETQ.

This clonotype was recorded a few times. For the CDR3, the DNA is TGTGCCAGCAGTTCCCAACTGGGACTAGCGGGAGGTTACTCGCCAGATACGCAGTATTTT. Translating it yields CASSSQLGLAGGYSPDTQYF. The V call is TRBV27, the J call TRBJ2-3; 15 positions match TRBD2. The CDR3 length is 20 residues. V dropped 4 bases and J dropped 4; count of bases not matched to a gene: 15. Germline V CDR1 and CDR2: MNHEY, SMNVEV (reference sequence).

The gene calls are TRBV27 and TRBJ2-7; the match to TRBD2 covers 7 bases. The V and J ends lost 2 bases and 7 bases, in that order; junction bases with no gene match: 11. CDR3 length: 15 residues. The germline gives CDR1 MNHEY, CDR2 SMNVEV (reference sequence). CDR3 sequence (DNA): TGTGCCAGCAGTTTACGCACCGGGGGGAATAGAGAGCAGTACTTC. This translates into CASSLRTGGNREQYF.

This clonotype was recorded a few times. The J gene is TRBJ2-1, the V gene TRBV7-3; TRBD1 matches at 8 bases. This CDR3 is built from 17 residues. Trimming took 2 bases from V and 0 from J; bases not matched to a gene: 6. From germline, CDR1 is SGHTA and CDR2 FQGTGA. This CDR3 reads CASSLPRQGSSYNEQFF. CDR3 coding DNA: TGTGCCAGCAGCTTACCCAGACAGGGGAGCTCCTACAATGAGCAGTTCTTC.

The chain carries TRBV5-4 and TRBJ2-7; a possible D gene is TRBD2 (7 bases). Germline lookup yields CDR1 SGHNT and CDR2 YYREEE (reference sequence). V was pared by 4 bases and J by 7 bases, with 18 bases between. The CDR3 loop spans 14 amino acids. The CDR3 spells CASSPGAQAGEQYF. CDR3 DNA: TGTGCCAGCAGCCCGGGGGCCCAAGCGGGAGAGCAGTACTTC.

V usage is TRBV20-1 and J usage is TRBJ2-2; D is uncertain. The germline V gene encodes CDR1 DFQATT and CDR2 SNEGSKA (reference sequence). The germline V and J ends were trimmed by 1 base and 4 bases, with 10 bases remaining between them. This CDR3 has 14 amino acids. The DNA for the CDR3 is TGCAGTGCTAGAGGTTTACAGCGCACCGGGGAGCTGTTTTTT. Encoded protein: CSARGLQRTGELFF.

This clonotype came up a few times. The CDR3 reads CASSLGWTGSTGELFF. Written as DNA, the CDR3 is TGTGCCAGCAGCTTAGGGTGGACAGGGTCCACCGGGGAGCTGTTTTTT. This rearrangement joins TRBV5-6 to TRBJ2-2; the match to TRBD1 covers 8 bases. CDR1 and CDR2 from the germline V gene are SGHDT and YYEEEE. V was pared by 2 bases and J by 4 bases, with 7 bases of the junction left unmatched. The CDR3 loop spans 16 amino acids.

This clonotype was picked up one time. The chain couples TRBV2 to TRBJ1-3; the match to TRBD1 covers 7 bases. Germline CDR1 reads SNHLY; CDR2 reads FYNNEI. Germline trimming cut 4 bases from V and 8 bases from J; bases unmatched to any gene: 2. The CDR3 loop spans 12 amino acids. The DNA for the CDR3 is TGTGCCAGCAGTGGACAGGGCTACACCATATATTTT. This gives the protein CASSGQGYTIYF.

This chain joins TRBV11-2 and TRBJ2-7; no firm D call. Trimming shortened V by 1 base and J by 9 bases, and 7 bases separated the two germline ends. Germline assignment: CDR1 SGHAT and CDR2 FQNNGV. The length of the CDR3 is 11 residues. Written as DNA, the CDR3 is TGTGCCAGCAGCTTAGCAGCTGGGCAGTACTTC. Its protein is CASSLAAGQYF.